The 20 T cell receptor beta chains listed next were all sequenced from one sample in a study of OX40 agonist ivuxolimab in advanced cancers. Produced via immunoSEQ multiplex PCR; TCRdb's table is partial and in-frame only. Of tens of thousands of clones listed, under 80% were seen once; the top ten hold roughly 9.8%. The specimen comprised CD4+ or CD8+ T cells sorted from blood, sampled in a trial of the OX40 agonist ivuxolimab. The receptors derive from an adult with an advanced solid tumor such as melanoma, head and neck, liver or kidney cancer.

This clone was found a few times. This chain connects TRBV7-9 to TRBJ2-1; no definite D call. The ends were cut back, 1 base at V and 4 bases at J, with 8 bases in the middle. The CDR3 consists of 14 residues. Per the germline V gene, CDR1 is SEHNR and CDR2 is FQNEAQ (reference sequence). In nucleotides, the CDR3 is TGTGCCAGCAGCTTAGTGGCGGCATACAATGAGCAGTTCTTC. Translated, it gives CASSLVAAYNEQFF.

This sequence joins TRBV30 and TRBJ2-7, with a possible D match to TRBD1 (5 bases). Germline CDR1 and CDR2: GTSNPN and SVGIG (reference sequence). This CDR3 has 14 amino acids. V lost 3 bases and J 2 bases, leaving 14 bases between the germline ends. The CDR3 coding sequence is TGTGCCTGGAGGTCAAGGGGTCAGCCCTACGAGCAGTACTTC. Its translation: CAWRSRGQPYEQYF. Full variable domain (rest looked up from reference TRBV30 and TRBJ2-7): SQTIHQWPATLVQPVGSPLSLECTVEGTSNPNLYWYRQAAGRGLQLLFYSVGIGQISSEVPQNLSASRPQDRQFILSSKKLLLSDSGFYLCAWRSRGQPYEQYFGPGTRLTVT.

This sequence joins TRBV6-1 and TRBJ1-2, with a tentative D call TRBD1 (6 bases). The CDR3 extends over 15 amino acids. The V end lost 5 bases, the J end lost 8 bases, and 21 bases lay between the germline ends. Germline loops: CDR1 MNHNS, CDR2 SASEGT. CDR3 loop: CASSLREDSQSGYTF. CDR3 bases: TGTGCCAGCAGTTTAAGGGAGGACAGCCAATCCGGCTACACCTTC.

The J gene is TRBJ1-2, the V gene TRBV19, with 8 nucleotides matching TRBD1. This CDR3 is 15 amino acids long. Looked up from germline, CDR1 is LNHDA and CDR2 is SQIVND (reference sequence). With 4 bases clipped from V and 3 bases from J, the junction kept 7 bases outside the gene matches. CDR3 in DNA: TGTGCCAGTAGTAAACCAACAGGGGGGGACTATGGCTACACCTTC. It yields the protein CASSKPTGGDYGYTF. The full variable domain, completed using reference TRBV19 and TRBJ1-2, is DGGITQSPKYLFRKEGQNVTLSCEQNLNHDAMYWYRQDPGQGLRLIYYSQIVNDFQKGDIAEGYSVSREKKESFPLTVTSAQKNPTAFYLCASSKPTGGDYGYTFGSGTRLTVV.

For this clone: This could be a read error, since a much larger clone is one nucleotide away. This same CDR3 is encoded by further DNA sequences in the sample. The DNA for the CDR3 is TGTGCCAGCAGCTTGGGGGGTACCTATGGCTACACCTTC. Translating gives CASSLGGTYGYTF. This chain connects TRBV5-4 to TRBJ1-2, with D hard to call. Trimming removed 0 bases from V and 4 bases from J, with 7 bases in between. CDR1 and CDR2 from the germline V gene are SGHNT and YYREEE (reference sequence). This CDR3 is 13 amino acids long.

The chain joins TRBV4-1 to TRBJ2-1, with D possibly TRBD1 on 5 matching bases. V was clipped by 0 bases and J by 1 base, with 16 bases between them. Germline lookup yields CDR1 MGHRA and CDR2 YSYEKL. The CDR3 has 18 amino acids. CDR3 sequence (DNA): TGCGCCAGCAGCCAAGAGACAGTCCGAGCCATATCCTACAATGAGCAGTTCTTC. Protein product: CASSQETVRAISYNEQFF.

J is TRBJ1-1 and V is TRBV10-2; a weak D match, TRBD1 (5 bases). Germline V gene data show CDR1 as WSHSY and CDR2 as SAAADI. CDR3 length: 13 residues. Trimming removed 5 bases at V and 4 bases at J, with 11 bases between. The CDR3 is CASSPRAGTEAFF. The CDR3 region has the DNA TGCGCCAGCAGTCCCAGGGCCGGCACTGAAGCTTTCTTT.

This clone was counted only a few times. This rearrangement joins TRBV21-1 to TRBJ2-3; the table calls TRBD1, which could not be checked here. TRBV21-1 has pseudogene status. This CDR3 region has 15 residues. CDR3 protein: CASSKGDRGADTQYF. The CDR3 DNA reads TGTGCCAGCAGCAAAGGGGACAGGGGAGCAGATACGCAGTATTTT.

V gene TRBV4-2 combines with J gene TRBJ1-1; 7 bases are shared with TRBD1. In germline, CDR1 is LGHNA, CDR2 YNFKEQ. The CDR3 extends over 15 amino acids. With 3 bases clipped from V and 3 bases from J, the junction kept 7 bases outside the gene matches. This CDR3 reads CASSHADRDDTEAFF. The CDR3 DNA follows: TGTGCCAGCAGCCATGCTGACAGGGACGACACTGAAGCTTTCTTT.

This chain's CDR3 is CASSPPGQIAKNIQYF. CDR3 DNA sequence: TGTGCCAGCTCACCTCCGGGACAGATAGCCAAAAACATTCAGTACTTC. The J gene is TRBJ2-4, the V gene TRBV18; 7 bases are shared with TRBD1. This CDR3 has 16 residues. The germline V gene encodes CDR1 KGHSH and CDR2 LQKENI. Trimming at V came to 3 bases and at J to 0 bases, leaving 5 bases not matched to a gene.

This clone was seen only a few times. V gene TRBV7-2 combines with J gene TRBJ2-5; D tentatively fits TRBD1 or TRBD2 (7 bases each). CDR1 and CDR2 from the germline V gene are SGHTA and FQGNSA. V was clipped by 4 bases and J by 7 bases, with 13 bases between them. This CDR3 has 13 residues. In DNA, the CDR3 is TGTGCCAGCAGCTCCTCAGGGGGGGGGACCCAGTACTTC. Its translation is CASSSSGGGTQYF. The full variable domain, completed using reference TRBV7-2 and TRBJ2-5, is GAGVSQSPSNKVTEKGKDVELRCDPISGHTALYWYRQSLGQGLEFLIYFQGNSAPDKSGLPSDRFSAERTGGSVSTLTIQRTQQEDSAVYLCASSSSGGGTQYFGPGTRLLVL.

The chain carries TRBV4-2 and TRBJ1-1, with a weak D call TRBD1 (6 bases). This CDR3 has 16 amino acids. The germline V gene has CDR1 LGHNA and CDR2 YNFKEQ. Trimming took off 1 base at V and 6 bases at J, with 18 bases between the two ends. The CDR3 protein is CASSQVGGRGNPEAFF. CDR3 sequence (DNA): TGTGCCAGCAGCCAAGTTGGGGGCAGGGGCAACCCTGAAGCTTTCTTT.

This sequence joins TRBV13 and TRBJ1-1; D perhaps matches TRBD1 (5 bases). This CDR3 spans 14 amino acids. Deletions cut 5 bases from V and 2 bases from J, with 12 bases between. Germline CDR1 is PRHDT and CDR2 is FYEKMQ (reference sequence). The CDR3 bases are TGTGCCAGCAGCCCAGGGCATCGAAACACTGAAGCTTTCTTT. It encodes CASSPGHRNTEAFF. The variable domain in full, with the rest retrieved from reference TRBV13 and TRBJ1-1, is AAGVIQSPRHLIKEKRETATLKCYPIPRHDTVYWYQQGPGQDPQFLISFYEKMQSDKGSIPDRFSAQQFSDYHSELNMSSLELGDSALYFCASSPGHRNTEAFFGQGTRLTVV.

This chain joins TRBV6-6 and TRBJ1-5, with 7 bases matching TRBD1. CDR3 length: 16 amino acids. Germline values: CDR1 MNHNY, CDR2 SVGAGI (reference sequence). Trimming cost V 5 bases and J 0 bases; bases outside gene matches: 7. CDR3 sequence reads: CASSPSGTVSNQPQHF. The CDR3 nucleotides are TGTGCCAGCAGTCCGTCCGGGACAGTTAGCAATCAGCCCCAGCATTTT.

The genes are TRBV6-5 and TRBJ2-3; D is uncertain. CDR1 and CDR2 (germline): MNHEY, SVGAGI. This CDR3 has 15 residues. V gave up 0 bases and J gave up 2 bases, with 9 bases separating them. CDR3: CASSYSLRTTDTQYF. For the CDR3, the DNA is TGTGCCAGCAGTTACTCGTTGCGGACCACAGATACGCAGTATTTT.

CDR3 bases: TGCGCCAGCAGCTCTACAGACCACGATTCACCCCTCCACTTT. Its translation: CASSSTDHDSPLHF. J is TRBJ1-6 and V is TRBV5-1; D remains unclear. The V end lost 3 bases, the J end lost 8 bases, and 12 bases lay between the germline ends. Germline CDR1 reads SGHRS; CDR2 reads YFSETQ. The CDR3 consists of 14 residues.

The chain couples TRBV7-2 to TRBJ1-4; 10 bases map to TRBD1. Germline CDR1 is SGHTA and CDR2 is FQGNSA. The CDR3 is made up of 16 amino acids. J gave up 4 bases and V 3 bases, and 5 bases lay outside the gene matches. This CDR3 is CASSLTGGSDNEKLFF. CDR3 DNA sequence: TGTGCCAGCAGCTTGACAGGGGGCTCTGATAATGAAAAACTGTTTTTT.

DNA for the CDR3: TGTGCCAGTAACAGGGAAGGTAATTCACCCCTCCACTTT. Its translation is CASNREGNSPLHF. The chain combines TRBV7-9 with TRBJ1-6, with D tentatively TRBD1 (6 bases). Deletions cut 9 bases from V and 6 bases from J, with 12 bases between. This CDR3 comprises 13 residues. CDR1 SEHNR and CDR2 FQNEAQ come from the germline V gene (reference sequence).

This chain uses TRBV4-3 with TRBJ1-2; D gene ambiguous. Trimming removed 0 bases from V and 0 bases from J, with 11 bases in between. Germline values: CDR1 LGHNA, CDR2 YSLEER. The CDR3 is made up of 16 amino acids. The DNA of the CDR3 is TGCGCCAGCAGCCAAGATCCGTACAGCCCTAACTATGGCTACACCTTC. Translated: CASSQDPYSPNYGYTF.

The CDR3 loop is CASSLDPNAHEQYF. CDR3 nucleotide sequence: TGTGCCAGCAGCTTAGACCCTAATGCCCACGAGCAGTACTTC. The chain uses TRBV7-9 and TRBJ2-7; no clear D gene. Germline-derived CDR1 and CDR2 are SEHNR and FQNEAQ (reference sequence). V lost 1 base and J lost 5, with 12 bases in between. CDR3 length: 14 amino acids.